This TCR beta chain originates from a study of CD8 T cells in ankylosing spondylitis. Findings of the study overall: Prior work had noted some motif variants in reactive arthritis blood and synovial fluid. There was reportedly significant enrichment of clones that were disease-linked in matched ankylosing spondylitis synovial fluid. Disease-linked clones had a CD8+ phenotype and relatively low frequency in peripheral blood. Blood of patients with ankylosing spondylitis appeared to be characterized by a TCR beta motif of roughly eight highly homologous variants.

About this clonotype: Its antigen remains unidentified.

Construction of TCR beta libraries was performed using quantitative 5'-RACE with molecular barcodes. In TCRdb, the 5' RACE reads were re-called with MiXCR into one record per CDR3 protein. The sample contains around 450,000 distinct CDR3 sequences, 25% to 30% of which appear only once. Germline loops: CDR1 SEHNR, CDR2 FQNEAQ (reference sequence). The CDR3 totals 16 residues. V gave up 4 bases and J gave up 5 bases; unmatched junction bases: 11. This sequence joins TRBV7-9 and TRBJ1-5; 7 bases align to TRBD1. The clonotype comes from a male donor with ankylosing spondylitis. The material sequenced was blood, either unsorted or a sorted T cell fraction (not recorded which). The CDR3 DNA reads TGTGCCAGCAGCTACCCCGGTGACAGGGCGCATCAGCCCCAGCATTTT. Amino acids: CASSYPGDRAHQPQHF.